A selection of T cell receptor beta chains follows, all from one sample in a study of somatic mutations in cytotoxic T cells in rheumatoid arthritis. Method: immunoSEQ multiplex PCR; TCRdb's copy keeps in-frame clones and lacks some. Of 11,000 or so clones listed, just under 75% are singletons. The sample was CD8+ T cells sorted from blood. Every receptor here comes from a woman in her thirties or forties in good health. Each CDR3 is given with its conserved first and last residue. A D gene is named only where the DNA matches it firmly. The listing skips clone size in some rows; elsewhere it reads once, few, many or a size class.

d_call clone_size j_call v_call cdr3_aa cdr3_nt
TRBD1 NA TRBJ1-1 TRBV4-2 CASSQEPGQGALSQPEAFF TGTGCCAGCAGCCAAGAACCCGGACAGGGGGCATTATCTCAACCTGAAGCTTTCTTT
NA NA TRBJ1-1 TRBV19 CASSPIGIGQGGNTEAFF TGTGCCAGTAGTCCCATCGGGATAGGGCAGGGAGGAAACACTGAAGCTTTCTTT
NA NA TRBJ2-2 TRBV2 CASSGATGELFF TGTGCCAGCTCTGGGGCCACCGGGGAGCTGTTTTTT
TRBD2 NA TRBJ2-1 TRBV18 CASSPVAGEFNEQFF TGTGCCAGCTCACCAGTAGCGGGAGAATTCAATGAGCAGTTCTTC
NA once TRBJ1-2 TRBV28 CASTTFQDSYYGYTF TGTGCCAGCACCACTTTTCAAGATAGTTACTATGGCTACACCTTC
TRBD1 NA TRBJ1-2 TRBV5-1 CASSLPGTADGYTF TGCGCCAGCAGCTTGCCGGGGACAGCGGATGGCTACACCTTC
NA NA TRBJ1-1 TRBV25-1 CASSAGENTEAFF TGTGCCAGCAGCGCAGGGGAGAACACTGAAGCTTTCTTT
NA NA TRBJ1-1 TRBV5-1 CASSLYPNTEAFF TGCGCCAGCAGCTTGTACCCCAACACTGAAGCTTTCTTT
NA NA TRBJ2-3 TRBV10-3 CAISDPGRETQYF TGTGCCATCAGTGACCCGGGACGAGAGACGCAGTATTTT
NA NA TRBJ2-2 TRBV27 CASSPRGNTGELFF TGTGCCAGCAGTCCCAGGGGGAACACCGGGGAGCTGTTTTTT
NA once TRBJ2-1 TRBV2 CASSEGDNEQFF TGTGCCAGCAGTGAAGGGGACAATGAGCAGTTCTTC
NA NA TRBJ1-1 TRBV18 CASSGGPDEAFF TGTGCCAGCTCAGGTGGTCCTGACGAAGCTTTCTTT
NA NA TRBJ1-5 TRBV7-9 CASSLDQENSNQPQHF TGTGCCAGCAGCTTAGATCAAGAAAATAGCAATCAGCCCCAGCATTTT
NA once TRBJ1-2 TRBV19 CASSGAGSSYGYTF TGTGCCAGTAGTGGGGCAGGTTCTAGCTATGGCTACACCTTC
NA once TRBJ2-3 TRBV6-1 CASSEPGSAPDTQYF TGTGCCAGCAGTGAACCGGGCTCCGCACCAGATACGCAGTATTTT
NA NA TRBJ1-2 TRBV10-2 CASQGDSVGYTF TGCGCCAGCCAGGGTGATTCTGTTGGCTACACCTTC
NA NA TRBJ2-1 TRBV13 CASSLTGDIYNEQFF TGTGCCAGCAGCTTAACGGGAGACATATACAATGAGCAGTTCTTC
TRBD2 NA TRBJ2-2 TRBV19 CASTELASNTGELFF TGTGCCAGTACCGAACTAGCGTCAAACACCGGGGAGCTGTTTTTT
TRBD2 few TRBJ2-3 TRBV9 CASSVQAGGSTDTQYF TGTGCCAGCAGCGTACAAGCGGGGGGAAGCACAGATACGCAGTATTTT
NA NA TRBJ1-2 TRBV5-4 CASSFLGGGYGYTF TGTGCCAGCAGCTTTCTCGGCGGCGGCTATGGCTACACCTTC
TRBD2 NA TRBJ2-5 TRBV7-8 CASSLVFLAGEAQYF TGTGCCAGCAGCTTAGTTTTCCTAGCGGGGGAGGCCCAGTACTTC
TRBD2 NA TRBJ2-7 TRBV4-3 CASSPDVAGNYEQYF TGCGCCAGCAGCCCCGACGTAGCGGGCAACTACGAGCAGTACTTC
TRBD1 once TRBJ1-3 TRBV6-1 CASSEDRGSGNTIYF TGTGCCAGCAGTGAAGACAGGGGGTCAGGAAACACCATATATTTT
TRBD2 few TRBJ2-1 TRBV28 CASISELAGTNEQFF TGTGCCAGCATCTCGGAACTAGCGGGGACCAATGAGCAGTTCTTC
TRBD1 NA TRBJ1-3 TRBV5-1 CASSWDSPGNTIYF TGCGCCAGCAGCTGGGACAGCCCTGGAAACACCATATATTTT
NA NA TRBJ1-6 TRBV7-9 CASSPPGANSPLHF TGTGCCAGCAGCCCCCCCGGGGCGAATTCACCCCTCCACTTT
NA few TRBJ1-1 TRBV4-2 CASSQEAFMNTEAFF TGTGCCAGCAGCCAAGAAGCGTTCATGAACACTGAAGCTTTCTTT
NA NA TRBJ1-1 TRBV6-5 CASSYSSTGTGAEAFF TGTGCCAGCAGTTACTCGAGTACAGGGACGGGCGCTGAAGCTTTCTTT
TRBD1 NA TRBJ1-2 TRBV9 CASSAGGHYGYTF TGTGCCAGCAGCGCAGGGGGGCACTATGGCTACACCTTC
NA few TRBJ2-1 TRBV4-1 CASSPSAYNEQFF TGCGCCAGCAGCCCTAGTGCCTACAATGAGCAGTTCTTC
NA NA TRBJ1-5 TRBV6-4 CASSDLFNQPQHF TGTGCCAGCAGTGACTTGTTTAATCAGCCCCAGCATTTT
NA few TRBJ1-1 TRBV2 CASRVGPTEAFF TGTGCCAGCAGGGTCGGGCCCACTGAAGCTTTCTTT
TRBD2 NA TRBJ2-7 TRBV4-3 CASSLTSGASYEQYF TGCGCCAGCAGCCTCACTAGCGGAGCCTCCTACGAGCAGTACTTC
NA NA TRBJ2-7 TRBV19 CASTSGPLIDEQYF TGTGCCAGTACCTCAGGGCCCTTGATTGACGAGCAGTACTTC
NA NA TRBJ2-3 TRBV4-1 CASSHYGREGADTQYF TGCGCCAGCAGCCATTACGGCAGGGAGGGGGCAGATACGCAGTATTTT
NA few TRBJ1-5 TRBV4-1 CASSQGGLNQPQHF TGCGCCAGCAGCCAAGGGGGTCTGAATCAGCCCCAGCATTTT
NA once TRBJ1-1 TRBV29-1 CSVELGKGTTEAFF TGCAGCGTTGAATTGGGGAAAGGGACCACTGAAGCTTTCTTT
NA NA TRBJ2-1 TRBV1 CTSSQGTSGRSPSYNEQFF TGCACCAGCAGCCAGGGCACTAGCGGGAGGTCACCTTCCTACAATGAGCAGTTCTTC
NA NA TRBJ1-5 TRBV6-6 CASIPTPYSNQPQHF TGTGCCAGCATACCCACACCGTATAGCAATCAGCCCCAGCATTTT
TRBD1 NA TRBJ1-6 TRBV4-1 CASSQDGTGHGSPLHF TGCGCCAGCAGCCAGGACGGGACAGGGCACGGATCACCCCTCCACTTT